This T cell receptor beta chain emerged from a study of PD-L1 blockade in urothelial cancer (dated 2017 in TCRdb). With regard to the full study: Therapy was started at some point between 2012 and 2014 for all patients, and atezolizumab 1,200 mg was administered intravenously every 3 weeks. About 85% of the roughly 30 patients were males with bladder-origin urothelial cancer, and about two thirds of the roughly 30 reported a prior smoking history. An ECOG performance status of 0 or 1 was recorded for the patients, and 0 to 3 prior chemotherapy regimens had been received by the patients. Blood samples were analyzed at two time points: 3 weeks after treatment start (second dose) and 6 weeks after treatment start. Blood samples gave median yields of around 140,000 T cells and some 84,000 unique TCRs, along with a median clonality of around 0.08. An exploratory multi-omic analysis was conducted of the somatic, immune and clinical correlates of response to PD-L1 blockade with atezolizumab in urothelial cancer. Pretreatment tumor samples and matched peripheral blood, collected serially before and after atezolizumab treatment, underwent TCR sequencing. Durable clinical benefit meant progression-free survival longer than 6 months, and TCR features were also tested against progression-free and overall survival. In the same patients, whole exome sequencing and RNA sequencing of pretreatment tumors were performed in addition to TCR sequencing. Nine patients reached durable clinical benefit, while 20 or so patients did not. Around 30 patients had pretreatment blood TCR-seq, some 25 had at least one posttreatment blood collection, and some 25 had tumor TCR-seq. What the authors observed across the whole study: A pretreatment peripheral blood TCR clonality below the median was linked to improved progression-free and overall survival. Because of the small sample size (n ≈ 29) and the many exploratory analyses performed, the results are intended to be regarded as hypothesis-generating. At 3 weeks after the start of treatment, tumor-associated TCR clones in peripheral blood had expanded more in patients with durable benefit (n ≈ 23, p = 0.022).

Worth noting for this clone: This receptor's antigen is unknown. Base qualities are not at hand, and no much larger clone is one base apart.

A cohort of 25 to 30 patients with locally advanced or metastatic urothelial carcinoma, treated at Memorial Sloan Kettering on a trial protocol, was included. Peripheral blood mononuclear cells were collected from each patient pretreatment and during treatment, giving between 1 and 8 total time points per patient. The Qiagen DNeasy Blood extraction kit was used to purify genomic DNA from total PBMCs and tumor samples. PBMCs were collected pretreatment and during treatment, and were isolated and stored as previously described. Synthetic TCR analog templates were spiked into each PCR to estimate absolute template abundance from read counts. Using the immunoSEQ assay, TCRbeta CDR3 regions were amplified from genomic DNA with bias-controlled V and J gene primers. Sequencing of rearranged TCRbeta segments was performed at approximately 20X coverage. The authors processed their data as follows. Sequencing errors were corrected by clustering, and CDR3s were annotated against IMGT so that V, D and J genes could be assigned. Only productive TCRbeta rearrangements were used in downstream analyses, excluding out-of-frame or stop-codon sequences. To compute clonality, Shannon entropy was normalized by the log of the number of unique productive sequences and then subtracted from one. Clones differing between time points or between blood and tumor were identified using Fisher's exact test with Benjamini-Hochberg correction, with an adjusted p below 0.01 applied as the threshold. Drawn from immuneACCESS, this table holds only the in-frame rearrangements with V and J called that TCRdb kept. Clones are partly lost; checked studies trace under half to an unresolved V gene and leave the rest unexplained. The V and J calls and clone size are taken from that table; D and trimming were inferred from the DNA. The sample table shows approximately 80,000 clones, and about four fifths are seen once. More than 8% of the sample is held by the ten biggest clonotypes.

The TCR was taken from a man between 65 and 79 years old with urothelial cancer. Source: PBMCs, taken around atezolizumab (anti-PD-L1) treatment.

The nucleotides are TGTGCCAGCAGTGCCGGGACAGGTCTGGGTTATACTGAAGCTTTCTTT. This yields the protein CASSAGTGLGYTEAFF. Rearrangement joined TRBV5-6 to TRBJ1-1, with 8 bases aligning to TRBD1. V and J are trimmed by 5 bases and 5 bases, and the gene matches miss 14 bases of the junction. Looking up the germline V gene yields CDR1 SGHDT and CDR2 YYEEEE. The CDR3, from cysteine to phenylalanine, totals 16 residues. Only the CDR3 part of the read is kept: 48 bases, read in frame from the first base.